Below, one T cell receptor beta chain is given with its context. This clonotype has just a few counts. Its binding antigen is unknown. The record has no base qualities; no much larger clone is one base away. The junction shows trimming of 6 bases on V and 6 bases on J, and the gene matches do not reach 7 bases of it. The germline V gene yields MNHNS for CDR1 and SASEGT for CDR2. The CDR3 runs 13 residues from the cysteine to the phenylalanine. Left in the record is the CDR3 DNA by itself, 39 bases read in frame from the first base. This sample was included in a study of regulatory T cells in long-lasting Graves disease (dated by TCRdb to about 2021). For the study in its entirety: Persistent Graves' disease was defined as antithyroid drug treatment for over 5 years with persistently positive TSH receptor autoantibodies. Persistent Graves' disease patients were compared with newly diagnosed Graves' disease patients by peripheral blood TCR sequencing and RNA sequencing. The study was registered as a clinical trial and conducted in China. A total of 35 or so samples were covered by TCR sequencing, comprising some 13 persistent and 20 newly diagnosed Graves' disease patients. Persistent Graves' disease patients in the clinical cohort had taken antithyroid drugs for approximately ten years on average.

Results and caveats for the whole study, not just this receptor: TRBV28, TRBJ1-2 and TRBJ2-5 were preferentially used in persistent disease, while TRBV20-1 and TRBJ2-1 were favored in newly diagnosed disease. Compared with newly diagnosed patients, patients with persistent Graves' disease had lower TCR Shannon entropy and fewer highly expanded clones, which suggests clonal expansion. Persistent patients shared more public clonotypes among themselves (around 2,500) than newly diagnosed patients did (approximately 870). The authors acknowledged the small sample size as a limitation that may reduce accuracy. Because the primary lesion, thyroid tissue, could not be accessed, the study looked at peripheral blood alone. Sequencing and analysis were limited to the TCR beta chain.

The intended sense of this specimen's time point label: persistent/refractory GD, antithyroid drugs over 5 years with positive TRAb. RNA was extracted from PBMCs in TRIzol for both TCR sequencing and RNA sequencing. The diagnosis of Graves' disease followed American Thyroid Association guidelines. Patients were recruited from an endocrinology department in Xi'an, China. From each patient, 7.5 to 10 milliliters of peripheral blood was collected into an EDTA anticoagulant tube. Ficoll Paque Plus density gradient separation was used to isolate PBMCs, and no further T cell sorting was performed. An Agilent 2100 Bioanalyzer and agarose gel were used to assess RNA quality, and a NanoDrop 2000 was used to measure RNA concentration. Library prep was done by multiplex PCR. Data came from an Illumina HiSeq 4000. CDR3 regions were amplified by Arm-PCR with iRepertoire HTBI primers to construct TCR beta libraries. Before sequencing, the PCR products underwent gel purification. In the paper's pipeline: Across samples, 60 to 75 TRBV and 13 to 15 TRBJ segments were identified and used for gene usage analysis of CDR3 amino acid clonotypes. Filtered high-quality paired reads were merged into contigs using COPE and FqMerger. BLAST was used to align contigs to IMGT TRBV, TRBD and TRBJ reference genes, and CDR3 was defined according to IMGT. Clonotypes above 0.1% frequency were classified as highly expanded clones. Repertoire diversity was measured by Shannon entropy, and V-J evenness by the Gini coefficient. Public clonotypes were defined as clonotypes shared by more than one individual. The public reads were reprocessed in TCRdb via fastp at Q25 and MiXCR, keeping in-frame beta chains. Each record represents a unique CDR3 protein, reported with the most common genes and DNA among its rows. The authors' filters were not applied to this entry. A total of about 420,000 distinct CDR3 sequences appear in this sample, around 20% of them only once. The biggest ten clones account for roughly 26% of the sample.

This clonotype originated in a female donor with Graves disease. This specimen consisted of peripheral blood mononuclear cells (PBMCs), obtained when the disease was refractory, from a patient treated with antithyroid drugs. This chain joins TRBV6-1 to TRBJ2-7; 8 bases in between match TRBD2. In nucleotides, the sequence is TGTGCCAGCAGAACCGGGACTAGAGGCGAGCAGTACTTC. Its coded protein is CASRTGTRGEQYF.